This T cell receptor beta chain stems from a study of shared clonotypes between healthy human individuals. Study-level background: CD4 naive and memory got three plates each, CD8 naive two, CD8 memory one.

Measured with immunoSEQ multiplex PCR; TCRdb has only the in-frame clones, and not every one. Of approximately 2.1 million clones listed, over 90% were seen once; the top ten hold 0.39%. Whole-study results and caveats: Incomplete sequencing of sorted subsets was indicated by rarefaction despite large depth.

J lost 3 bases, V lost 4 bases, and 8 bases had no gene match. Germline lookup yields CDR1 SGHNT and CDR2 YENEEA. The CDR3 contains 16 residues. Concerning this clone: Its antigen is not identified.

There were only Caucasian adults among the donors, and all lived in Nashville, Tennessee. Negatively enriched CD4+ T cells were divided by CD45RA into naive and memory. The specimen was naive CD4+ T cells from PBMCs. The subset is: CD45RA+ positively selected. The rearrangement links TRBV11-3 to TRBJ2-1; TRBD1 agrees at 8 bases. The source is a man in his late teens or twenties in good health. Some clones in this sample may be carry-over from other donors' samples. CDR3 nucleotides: TGTGCCAGCAGCTCGTCGACAGGGGCCATCTACAATGAGCAGTTCTTC. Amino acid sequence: CASSSSTGAIYNEQFF.